The 23 T cell receptor beta chains presented below share a single source sample, sequenced in a study of blood T cells in healthy people across ages. Using a J-beta primer mix together with a sample-barcoded 5' primer, a second PCR was run for roughly 6 to 12 cycles. TCRdb recomputed calls from the 5' RACE reads with MiXCR, one row per CDR3 protein. The sample has some 760,000 distinct CDR3 sequences; about 25% are singletons. This sample also belongs to another study, concerning T cells of mothers and their children.

Sequencing was performed on blood. These receptors all come from a boy younger than 18 in good health.

The chain carries TRBV6-1 and TRBJ2-3; D unresolved. The CDR3 sequence is 17 residues long. The germline V gene has CDR1 MNHNS and CDR2 SASEGT. The V and J ends lost 6 bases and 2 bases respectively, with 21 bases between them. CDR3 nucleotide sequence: TGTGCCAGCAGCACAGCCCCCTGGGTGATTGCCACAGATACGCAGTATTTT. Translation gives CASSTAPWVIATDTQYF.

V gene TRBV3-1 combines with J gene TRBJ2-5, with a possible D match to TRBD2 (6 bases). Germline lookup yields CDR1 LGHDT and CDR2 YNNKEL (reference sequence). The CDR3 totals 15 residues. V shed 2 bases and J shed 0 bases, with 10 bases lying between them. CDR3 residues: CASSQLAGHQETQYF. CDR3 in DNA: TGTGCCAGCAGCCAACTGGCGGGGCACCAAGAGACCCAGTACTTC.

This clonotype was seen more than once but under ten times. The chain has TRBV7-9 and TRBJ1-1, with D uncertain. Germline CDR1 and CDR2: SEHNR and FQNEAQ (reference sequence). There are 14 residues in the CDR3. V was cut by 2 bases and J by 9 bases, with 16 bases left in between. CDR3 protein: CASSLPVDGPKAFF. CDR3 DNA: TGTGCCAGCAGCTTACCAGTAGACGGCCCCAAAGCTTTCTTT.

The sample holds a few counts of this clonotype. The chain is built from TRBV4-2 and TRBJ2-1, with 13 positions matching TRBD2. J lost 8 bases, V lost 4 bases, and 11 bases had no gene match. This CDR3 is 17 amino acids long. Germline loops: CDR1 LGHNA, CDR2 YNFKEQ. Here the CDR3 reads CASSPRTSGRREDEQFF. The CDR3 DNA reads TGTGCCAGCAGCCCCCGGACTAGCGGGAGAAGGGAGGATGAGCAGTTCTTC.

This clonotype has only a few counts. This chain joins TRBV9 and TRBJ2-5; 7 bases match TRBD2. With the DNA end fitting TRBJ2-7 better, the J assignment may be wrong. CDR3 length: 16 residues. The germline V gene encodes CDR1 SGDLS and CDR2 YYNGEE. The CDR3 sequence is CASSVDPGGSSYEQYF. The DNA of the CDR3 is TGTGCCAGCAGCGTAGACCCCGGGGGGAGCTCCTACGAGCAGTACTTC.

The V gene is TRBV18, the J gene TRBJ2-4, with 11 bases aligning to TRBD2. The length of the CDR3 is 17 residues. CDR1 is KGHSH, CDR2 LQKENI, per germline. Unmatched junction bases numbered 10, after V lost 1 base and J lost 8 bases. The CDR3 DNA reads as TGTGCCAGCTCACCACTCCGACTAGCGGGGAGCTTAGACATTCAGTACTTC. Protein sequence: CASSPLRLAGSLDIQYF. The full variable domain, rest sourced from reference TRBV18 and TRBJ2-4, is NAGVMQNPRHLVRRRGQEARLRCSPMKGHSHVYWYRQLPEEGLKFMVYLQKENIIDESGMPKERFSAEFPKEGPSILRIQQVVRGDSAAYFCASSPLRLAGSLDIQYFGAGTRLSVL.

V and J are TRBV7-9 and TRBJ2-5, with 9 bases that match TRBD2. Germline loops: CDR1 SEHNR, CDR2 FQNEAQ (reference sequence). The CDR3 is made up of 16 amino acids. With 4 bases clipped from V and 2 bases from J, the junction kept 8 bases outside the gene matches. The CDR3 DNA reads as TGTGCCAGCAGCTCCCGGACTAGCGCAACACAAGAGACCCAGTACTTC. Its translation: CASSSRTSATQETQYF. Combining the CDR3 with reference TRBV7-9 and TRBJ2-5 gives the whole variable domain DTGVSQNPRHKITKRGQNVTFRCDPISEHNRLYWYRQTLGQGPEFLTYFQNEAQLEKSRLLSDRFSAERPKGSFSTLEIQRTEQGDSAMYLCASSSRTSATQETQYFGPGTRLLVL.

The chain has TRBV5-4 and TRBJ2-5, with 8 nucleotides matching TRBD2. Germline values: CDR1 SGHNT, CDR2 YYREEE (reference sequence). V dropped 5 bases and J dropped 2; count of bases not matched to a gene: 20. The CDR3 is 19 amino acids. For the CDR3, the DNA is TGTGCCAGCAGACAAATGGGGTTACTAGGCGGGAGGCCACAAGAGACCCAGTACTTC. Protein: CASRQMGLLGGRPQETQYF. The variable domain in full, with the rest retrieved from reference TRBV5-4 and TRBJ2-5, is ETGVTQSPTHLIKTRGQQVTLRCSSQSGHNTVSWYQQALGQGPQFIFQYYREEENGRGNFPPRFSGLQFPNYSSELNVNALELDDSALYLCASRQMGLLGGRPQETQYFGPGTRLLVL.

This clonotype has just a few counts. The V and J genes are TRBV28 and TRBJ1-4; D unclear. The germline V gene encodes CDR1 MDHEN and CDR2 SYDVKM. The CDR3 runs 15 residues. Trimming took 6 bases from V and 6 from J, leaving 17 bases between them. CDR3 nucleotide sequence: TGTGCCAGCAGGCCCATGGAGTTCCAGGATGAAAAACTGTTTTTT. This sequence encodes CASRPMEFQDEKLFF.

A few counts support this clonotype. The rearrangement joins TRBV4-3 to TRBJ2-4; D unresolved. V lost 0 bases and J lost 0, with 21 bases in between. Looked up from germline, CDR1 is LGHNA and CDR2 is YSLEER. CDR3 length equals 20 residues. The CDR3 DNA sequence: TGCGCCAGCAGCCAAGATAGACCGACGAGCTATGGGGTAGCCAAAAACATTCAGTACTTC. As protein: CASSQDRPTSYGVAKNIQYF.

This clonotype was seen only a few times. V and J are TRBV4-3 and TRBJ2-7, with D possibly being TRBD2 (6 bases). This CDR3 spans 13 amino acids. V lost 0 bases and J 9 bases, leaving 12 bases between the germline ends. Germline V gene lookup returns CDR1 LGHNA and CDR2 YSLEER. CDR3 DNA sequence: TGCGCCAGCAGCCAAGATACGGGACTGGGGCAGTACTTC. This encodes CASSQDTGLGQYF.

The chain carries TRBV29-1 and TRBJ2-3; D uncertain. This CDR3 is built from 13 residues. Germline CDR1 SQVTM, CDR2 ANQGSEA. The V end was cut by 2 bases, the J end by 4 bases, with 10 bases between. The CDR3 loop reads CSVESLGSDTQYF. In DNA form, the CDR3 reads TGCAGCGTTGAAAGCTTGGGGTCAGATACGCAGTATTTT.

The chain has TRBV9 and TRBJ2-5; possibly TRBD1 or TRBD2 for D (6 bases each). The J call is doubtful: the DNA matches TRBJ2-1 better. CDR3 size: 15 residues. CDR1 SGDLS and CDR2 YYNGEE come from the germline V gene. In DNA form, the CDR3 reads TGTGCCAGCAGCGCCTTCTGGGGGGCGGGAAATGAGCAGTTCTTC. It translates to CASSAFWGAGNEQFF.

V usage is TRBV19 and J usage is TRBJ2-3, with 10 positions matching TRBD2. Germline V CDR1 and CDR2: LNHDA, SQIVND (reference sequence). J was trimmed by 0 bases and V by 9 bases; bases with no gene match: 6. The CDR3 has 15 amino acids. CDR3 sequence reads: CARPLAGASTDTQYF. CDR3 bases: TGTGCCAGGCCTCTAGCGGGAGCAAGCACAGATACGCAGTATTTT.

This chain joins TRBV5-1 and TRBJ2-1; TRBD2 agrees at 11 bases. J lost 6 bases, V lost 0 bases, and 5 bases had no gene match. The CDR3 loop spans 16 amino acids. Per the germline V gene, CDR1 is SGHRS and CDR2 is YFSETQ. The chain's CDR3 is CASSLEPSGRFNEQFF. The CDR3 DNA reads TGCGCCAGCAGCTTGGAGCCTAGCGGGAGGTTCAATGAGCAGTTCTTC.

This clonotype occurred a few times. The chain recombines TRBV6-1 with TRBJ1-1; weak D call: TRBD1 (5 bases). Germline-derived CDR1 and CDR2 are MNHNS and SASEGT. There are 17 residues in the CDR3. V dropped 2 bases and J dropped 0 bases, with 16 bases sitting between them. Here the CDR3 DNA reads TGTGCCAGCAGTGAAATCGATTGGACACGGATGAACACTGAAGCTTTCTTT. Its protein is CASSEIDWTRMNTEAFF.

This clonotype was detected a few times. J is TRBJ2-3 and V is TRBV5-1; maybe TRBD2 (5 bases). The CDR3 covers 17 residues. V was trimmed by 0 bases and J by 0 bases, leaving 14 bases between them. Germline V gene data show CDR1 as SGHRS and CDR2 as YFSETQ. The CDR3 spells CASSLGYGGSSTDTQYF. For the CDR3, the DNA is TGCGCCAGCAGCTTGGGGTACGGAGGATCTAGCACAGATACGCAGTATTTT.

The sample holds one count of this clonotype. J is TRBJ2-3 and V is TRBV5-1; 9 bases line up with TRBD2. Germline CDR1 and CDR2: SGHRS and YFSETQ. J gave up 6 bases and V 0 bases, and 8 bases lay outside the gene matches. The CDR3 spans 16 residues. CDR3 DNA: TGCGCCAGCAGCTTGGACCTAGCGGGGTCGGGGGATACGCAGTATTTT. Its protein is CASSLDLAGSGDTQYF.

Comments on this clonotype: The germline gene is not matched at one end of the junction; a read error may be the cause. The chain couples TRBV2 to TRBJ2-3; D is ambiguous. The CDR3 is made up of 13 amino acids. CDR1 and CDR2 from the germline V gene are SNHLY and FYNNEI. CDR3 residues: CASREGPTDTQYF. The CDR3 nucleotides read TGTGCCAGCAGAGAAGGACCCACAGATACGCAGTATTTT.

There are a few counts of this clonotype. V gene TRBV28 combines with J gene TRBJ2-1; D perhaps matches TRBD2 (8 bases). The J call may be in error: the DNA end matches TRBJ2-7 better. This CDR3 region has 16 residues. Germline V gene data show CDR1 as MDHEN and CDR2 as SYDVKM. CDR3 sequence: CASSSPREGALYEQYF. CDR3 nucleotide sequence: TGTGCCAGCAGTTCCCCCCGGGAGGGGGCCTTATACGAGCAGTACTTC.

This chain joins TRBV6-5 and TRBJ2-7, with a possible D match to TRBD2 (6 bases). This CDR3 contains 14 residues. The V and J ends lost 4 bases and 2 bases respectively, with 12 bases between them. Germline loops: CDR1 MNHEY, CDR2 SVGAGI. The CDR3: CASSFGTSAYEQYF. In DNA, the CDR3 is TGTGCCAGCAGTTTCGGGACTTCCGCCTACGAGCAGTACTTC.

The rearrangement uses TRBV3-1 and TRBJ2-3, with TRBD1 matching over 7 bases. In germline, CDR1 is LGHDT, CDR2 YNNKEL (reference sequence). V lost 5 bases, J lost 2 bases, and 7 bases stayed unmatched. This CDR3 is 15 amino acids long. CDR3 coding DNA: TGTGCCAGCAGCTACCGGGACAGAATCACAGATACGCAGTATTTT. Protein: CASSYRDRITDTQYF.

The rearrangement joins TRBV20-1 to TRBJ2-1; 8 bases are a match to TRBD2. The V gene end was trimmed by 1 base and the J gene end by 4 bases; junction bases not matched to a gene: 6. CDR1 and CDR2 (germline): DFQATT, SNEGSKA (reference sequence). This CDR3 is 15 amino acids long. The CDR3 spells CSARALTSAYNEQFF. The CDR3 nucleotides read TGCAGTGCTAGAGCCTTGACTAGCGCTTACAATGAGCAGTTCTTC.